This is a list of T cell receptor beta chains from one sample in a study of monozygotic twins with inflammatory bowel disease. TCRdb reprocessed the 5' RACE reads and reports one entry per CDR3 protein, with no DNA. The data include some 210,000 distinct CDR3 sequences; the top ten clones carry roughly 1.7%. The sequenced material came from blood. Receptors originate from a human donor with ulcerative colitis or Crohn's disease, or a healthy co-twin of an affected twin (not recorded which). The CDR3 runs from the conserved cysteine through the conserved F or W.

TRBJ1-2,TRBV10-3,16,CAISESGGIANYGYTF
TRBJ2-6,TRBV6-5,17,CASSYEQGAVGANVLTF
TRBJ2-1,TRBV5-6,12,CASSLFVAEQFF
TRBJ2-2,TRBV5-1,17,CASSPRTGTGTTGELFF
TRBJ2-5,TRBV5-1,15,CASSLPTGSQETQYF
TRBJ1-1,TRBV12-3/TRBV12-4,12,CASSRPGGGAFF
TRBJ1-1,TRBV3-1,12,CASSQDWGEAFF
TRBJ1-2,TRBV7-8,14,CASSPTQDSYGYTF
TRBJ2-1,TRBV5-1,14,CASTWSGLPNEQFF
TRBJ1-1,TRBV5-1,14,CASSPVKSNTEAFF
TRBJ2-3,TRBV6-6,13,CASRPGGADTQYF
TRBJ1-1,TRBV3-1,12,CASSQGEGESFF
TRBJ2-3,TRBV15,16,CATSNQEETNTDTQYF
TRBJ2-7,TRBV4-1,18,CASSQAPITPTATYEQYF
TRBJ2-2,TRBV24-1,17,CATSDSATGGLTGELFF
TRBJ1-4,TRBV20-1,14,CSARDLREREKLFF
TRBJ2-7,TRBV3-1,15,CASSPRRGLLNEQYF
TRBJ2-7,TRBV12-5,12,CASGFGQNEQYF
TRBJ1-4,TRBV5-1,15,CASSTRRGTNEKLFF
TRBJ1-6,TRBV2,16,CASEPPFRSYNSPLHF
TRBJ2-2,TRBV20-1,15,CSARGRGGLGGELFF
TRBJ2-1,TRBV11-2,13,CASSLAPMNEQFF
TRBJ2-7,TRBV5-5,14,CASSVTGKAYEQYF
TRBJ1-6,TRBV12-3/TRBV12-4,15,CASRRGARVFSPLHF
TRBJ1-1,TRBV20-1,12,CSAVRSNTEAFF
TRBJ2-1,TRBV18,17,CASSPQTGQGAVNEQFF
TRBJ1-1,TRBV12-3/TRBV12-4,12,CASRAGGAGAFF
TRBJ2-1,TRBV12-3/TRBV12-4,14,CASRGQGAPANQFF
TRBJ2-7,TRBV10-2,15,CASKGPEQGAYEQYF
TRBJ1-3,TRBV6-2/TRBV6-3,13,CASSYPTGNTIYF
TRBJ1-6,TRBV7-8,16,CASSPRQRGRNSPLHF
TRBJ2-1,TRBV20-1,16,CSARDSTGGSPNEQFF
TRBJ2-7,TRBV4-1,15,CASSQPTSGGAGQYF
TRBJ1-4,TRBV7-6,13,CASSLMVGEKLFF
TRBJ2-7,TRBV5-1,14,CASSSAGDAEEQYF